The source of this TCR beta chain is a study of T cells in Graves' hyperthyroidism and ophthalmopathy. Study conclusions and caveats: Blood also showed most of the thyroid clonotypes that were expanded above 0.001.

Patients with uncontrolled infections, other autoimmune diseases, pregnancy or lactation were excluded. Clinical symptoms, serum thyroxine and TRAb, thyroid ultrasound and orbital computed tomography were used for the diagnoses. On this clonotype itself: No antigen is known for it. The conserved phenylalanine or tryptophan normally closing the CDR3 is absent here, so this likely arose from a read error. It is unclear where the CDR3 begins or ends on the DNA, so no DNA is shown, and the CDR3 is as TCRdb lists it.

RNA transcripts were the template for amplifying TCR beta CDR3 regions. The HTBI primer set drove a first-round RT-PCR of the TCR CDR3. Each CDR3 protein is one row after TCRdb ran MiXCR on the multiplex PCR reads. The sample holds about 600,000 distinct CDR3 sequences; approximately 14% are singletons and the top ten take 9.5% to 15%. The CDR3 adds up to 15 amino acids, both ends counted. The sequence was obtained from a woman aged 50 to 65 with Graves' ophthalmopathy. This chain uses TRBV3-2 with TRBJ2-1; the table's D gene call, TRBD2, was not cross checked with the DNA. TRBV3-2 is recorded as a pseudogene. The sequenced material came from blood. The CDR3 loop reads CASSPKRETYNEQFS.